The source of this TCR beta chain is a study of tumor-infiltrating lymphocytes in primary liver carcinoma (dated by TCRdb to between 2016 and 2019). Background for the entire study: The five patients, three men and two women aged 30 to 69 years, had hepatocellular carcinoma (four) or combined HCC and intrahepatic cholangiocarcinoma (one). The tumors of the five patients were staged as T1-T3 N0M0, with maximum diameters ranging from roughly 4.2 to 10 cm. Each sample produced roughly 3.65 to 8 million productive TCRbeta reads, and read depth showed no significant difference between tissue types. The study combined TCRbeta repertoire sequencing, expression microarrays and whole-exome sequencing across five regions of each liver tumor, with adjacent normal tissue and blood. A total of 35 specimens from 5 patients underwent TCRbeta repertoire sequencing, comprising approximately 25 tumor regions, 5 adjacent noncancerous liver tissues and 5 peripheral blood samples. To link TCRbeta repertoire diversity to the local molecular phenotype, the approximately 26 tumor region samples were profiled with Agilent mRNA microarrays. Technical replicate repertoires showed high reproducibility, with mean shared-clone rates approximately 0.89 and correlation coefficients above 0.95.

This clonotype occurred a few times. It lacks a known antigen. The sample holds no much larger clone one base away, and base qualities are not on file. CDR1 SNHLY and CDR2 FYNNEI are derived from the germline V gene. The CDR3 runs 12 residues from the cysteine to the phenylalanine. Only CDR3 DNA is held: 36 bases, read in frame from base 1. V is pared back by 3 bases and J by 13 bases, with 12 bases lying between the germline termini. The full study reports these points: Only about 7-25% of top clones were found in all five regions of a tumor, suggesting spatial heterogeneity of tumor-infiltrating T cells. Because sequencing covered only the TCR beta chain and unpaired alpha chains were not captured, true repertoire diversity is likely underestimated. With just a few patients in the study, the authors point out that the findings should be validated in a larger study. Repertoire overlap was found to be higher between tumor regions (mean approximately 35%) than between tumor-adjacent (approximately 17%) or tumor-blood (14%) pairs, consistent with antigen-driven expansion. The top 250 clones made up a significantly larger repertoire fraction in tumors than in blood (p = 0.039). Because the samples were bulk and unsorted, CD4+ and CD8+ T cell repertoires could not be compared.

Total RNA and DNA were co-extracted from about 20-30 mg of bulk tissue with the AllPrep DNA/RNA mini kit, without cell sorting. Between November 2015 and March 2016, roughly five patients in China with histopathologically diagnosed primary liver carcinoma had surgical resection. Chronic HBV infection was present in the patients, and the patients were treatment-naive at sampling. Five spatially separated regions were sampled per tumor: superior, inferior, left-lateral and right-lateral poles, plus the tumor centre. More than 80% viable tumor cells were found by histology in every tumor sample. Each fresh piece of tumor and adjacent tissue was cut in two, with one half stored in RNAlater at -80 degrees C and the other half sent for histology. Starting from about 550 ng total RNA, TCRbeta-specific cDNA was produced by reverse transcription with a constant-region primer and ProtoScript II reverse transcriptase. The TCRbeta libraries were prepared through three rounds of nested multiplex PCR following a slightly modified ARM-PCR procedure. Multiplex TRBV1-TRBV30 forward primers and a Cbeta reverse primer were used in the first two PCR rounds, each of which was run for about 10 cycles. Sample barcodes and Illumina adapters were added in a final 25-cycle PCR using Deep VentR polymerase. Before sequencing, amplicons of 200-500 bp were gel-purified using a QIAquick gel extraction kit. The TCRbeta amplicons were sequenced with 250-bp paired-end reads on an Illumina HiSeq 2500. In the paper's pipeline: Trimmomatic v0.33 was used to quality-trim the reads, and FLASH v1.2.11 was used to merge paired reads so that full CDR3 sequences could be recovered. V, D and J germline segments were assigned to the rearranged TCRbeta sequences using MiGEC v1.2.1b. VDJtools v1.0.0 computed clonotype statistics and Shannon-Wiener diversity indices. Except for diversity analysis, only the 250 most abundant clonotypes of each sample were used in subsequent analyses to reduce sampling bias. TCRdb applied fastp at Q25 and MiXCR to the public reads, then kept only in-frame beta chains. Each record represents a unique CDR3 protein, reported with the most common genes and DNA among its rows. These V and J calls originate from TCRdb's pipeline instead of the authors' own analysis. This sample is represented by some 50,000 distinct CDR3 sequences; less than 75% of them were singletons. The ten largest make up approximately 31% of the sample.

The sequenced sample consisted of liver tumor tissue from sampling region 5. This sample's cell subset or site label indicates: tumor region T5, tumor centre. The rearrangement combines TRBV2 with TRBJ2-2, with an unclear D gene assignment. This receptor was taken from a man aged 40-49 years with primary liver carcinoma and hepatitis B virus infection. The bases read TGTGCCAGCAGTGAGGCGCACCGCGGGCTGTTTTTT. The resulting protein is CASSEAHRGLFF.